This is a list of T cell receptor beta chains from one sample in a study of patients and donors after allogeneic stem cell transplantation. TCRdb itself ran the RT-PCR reads through MiXCR, one entry per CDR3 protein. The top ten clones hold roughly 27% of a sample with 150,000 to 200,000 distinct CDR3 sequences, about 24% of them seen once. The sequenced sample consisted of blood, either unsorted or a sorted T cell fraction (not recorded which). All receptors derive from a human donor who was either an allogeneic HSCT recipient or a stem cell or donor lymphocyte infusion donor (not recorded which). It is not recorded whose cells these are; they may come from a transplant donor. Both conserved end residues are part of each CDR3.

length: 13; J: TRBJ1-2; V: TRBV18; CDR3: CASSRDRPYGYTF
length: 13; J: TRBJ2-1; V: TRBV7-9; CDR3: CASSPPGTNEQFF
length: 13; J: TRBJ2-7; V: TRBV20-1; CDR3: CSALGGSSYEQYF
length: 14; J: TRBJ2-1; V: TRBV20-1; CDR3: CSARLAGGSNEQFF
length: 19; J: TRBJ2-5; V: TRBV4-3; CDR3: CASSQDPEIAGGPVETQYF
length: 17; J: TRBJ2-3; V: TRBV5-1; CDR3: CASSWTSGGWLTDTQYF
length: 16; J: TRBJ2-3; V: TRBV15; CDR3: CATSRGYGGGSDTQYF
length: 8; J: TRBJ2-5; V: TRBV25-1; CDR3: CASSTQYF
length: 17; J: TRBJ2-5; V: TRBV7-8; CDR3: CASSRLGLAEWEETQYF
length: 11; J: TRBJ1-1; V: TRBV20-1; CDR3: CSALKNTEAFF
length: 16; J: TRBJ1-1; V: TRBV5-1; CDR3: CASSLGTQGVNTEAFF
length: 18; J: TRBJ1-2; V: TRBV5-1; CDR3: CASSLRGTGGTTDYGYTF
length: 16; J: TRBJ2-3; V: TRBV5-1; CDR3: CASSDTSGRAADTQYF
length: 8; J: TRBJ2-5; V: TRBV29-1; CDR3: CSAESQYF
length: 14; J: TRBJ1-2; V: TRBV7-2; CDR3: CASSLSPRSYGYTF
length: 14; J: TRBJ1-5; V: TRBV5-6; CDR3: CASTKGPRDQPQHF
length: 15; J: TRBJ2-3; V: TRBV12-3/TRBV12-4; CDR3: CASSPRTESTDTQYF
length: 18; J: TRBJ1-3; V: TRBV30; CDR3: CAWSGRAGPTTSGNTIYF
length: 14; J: TRBJ2-7; V: TRBV4-3; CDR3: CASSLDRVRYEQYF
length: 14; J: TRBJ1-2; V: TRBV6-5; CDR3: CASSYGGQPYGYTF
length: 13; J: TRBJ2-1; V: TRBV30; CDR3: CAWERGLYNEQFF
length: 12; J: TRBJ1-6; V: TRBV2; CDR3: CASGQVNGPLHF
length: 12; J: TRBJ2-3; V: TRBV19; CDR3: CASSIARDTQYF
length: 13; J: TRBJ2-5; V: TRBV7-2; CDR3: CASREGGLETQYF
length: 13; J: TRBJ2-7; V: TRBV20-1; CDR3: CSVRSGQSYEQYF
length: 15; J: TRBJ2-7; V: TRBV12-3/TRBV12-4; CDR3: CASSPTGTGGYEQYF